Sequencing of this TCR beta chain was carried out in a study of T cell responses to AZD1222 COVID-19 vaccine. This CDR3 spans 16 amino acids. The trim removed 5 bases at V and 4 bases at J, leaving 9 bases unmatched. The germline CDR1 and CDR2 sequences are SGHTA and FQGNSA. Here immunoSEQ multiplex PCR was the method, and the copy in TCRdb shows in-frame clones only, minus some. The sample contains roughly 260,000 clones, over 90% of which appear only once. The sequenced sample was peripheral blood, obtained on day 0 of AZD1222 vaccination. V gene TRBV7-2 combines with J gene TRBJ1-2; TRBD1 agrees at 11 bases. The clonotype was recovered from an adult in good health. The CDR3 spells CASSPPGGTGGYGYTF. The CDR3 DNA is TGTGCCAGCAGCCCCCCTGGGGGGACAGGGGGCTATGGCTACACCTTC.